A selection of T cell receptor beta chains follows, all from one sample in a study of cytomegalovirus exposure and HLA in healthy donors. The assay was immunoSEQ multiplex PCR, and TCRdb's table has in-frame clones only and misses some. Altogether around 190,000 clones are present, 85% to 90% being singletons, with the ten largest covering approximately 1.5%. Sequencing input: PBMCs. Receptor source: a woman aged 18 to 35 in good health and CMV-seronegative. Both conserved end residues are part of each CDR3. D genes are given only for firm matches. For some rows the clone size is stated as once, few or many, or as a class when expanded; others skip it.

j_call: TRBJ2-7; clone_size: .; cdr3_length: 13; d_call: .; v_call: TRBV11-2; cdr3_aa: CASSFYSTYEQYF; cdr3_nt: TGTGCCAGCAGCTTTTACAGCACCTACGAGCAGTACTTC
j_call: TRBJ2-6; clone_size: .; cdr3_length: 14; d_call: .; v_call: TRBV30; cdr3_aa: CAWRGGTGANVLTF; cdr3_nt: TGTGCCTGGAGGGGGGGTACTGGGGCCAACGTCCTGACTTTC
j_call: TRBJ2-1; clone_size: .; cdr3_length: 13; d_call: .; v_call: TRBV19; cdr3_aa: CASRVGGNNEQFF; cdr3_nt: TGTGCCAGTAGAGTGGGGGGAAACAATGAGCAGTTCTTC
j_call: TRBJ2-7; clone_size: once; cdr3_length: 14; d_call: TRBD2; v_call: TRBV9; cdr3_aa: CASSVAAGSYEQYF; cdr3_nt: TGTGCCAGCAGCGTAGCAGCGGGATCCTACGAGCAGTACTTC
j_call: TRBJ2-5; clone_size: .; cdr3_length: 15; d_call: TRBD1; v_call: TRBV11-2; cdr3_aa: CASSLGGTASTPAYF; cdr3_nt: TGTGCCAGCAGCTTAGGTGGGACAGCTTCTACTCCGGCGTACTTC
j_call: TRBJ1-2; clone_size: .; cdr3_length: 11; d_call: .; v_call: TRBV20-1; cdr3_aa: CSASGGLGYTF; cdr3_nt: TGCAGTGCCAGTGGAGGCCTGGGCTACACCTTC
j_call: TRBJ1-3; clone_size: .; cdr3_length: 17; d_call: .; v_call: TRBV5-1; cdr3_aa: CASSLALAGLSGNTIYF; cdr3_nt: TGCGCCAGCAGCCTCGCCCTGGCAGGTCTATCTGGAAACACCATATATTTT
j_call: TRBJ2-7; clone_size: .; cdr3_length: 14; d_call: TRBD2; v_call: TRBV28; cdr3_aa: CASAPGLGTYEQYF; cdr3_nt: TGTGCCAGCGCCCCGGGACTAGGTACCTACGAGCAGTACTTC
j_call: TRBJ2-7; clone_size: .; cdr3_length: 14; d_call: TRBD1; v_call: TRBV4-1; cdr3_aa: CASSPGQVSYEQYF; cdr3_nt: TGCGCCAGCAGCCCAGGACAGGTCTCCTACGAGCAGTACTTC
j_call: TRBJ2-1; clone_size: .; cdr3_length: 15; d_call: TRBD2; v_call: TRBV2; cdr3_aa: CASRETSGPYNEQFF; cdr3_nt: TGTGCCAGCAGGGAGACTAGCGGGCCCTACAATGAGCAGTTCTTC
j_call: TRBJ1-1; clone_size: few; cdr3_length: 14; d_call: TRBD1; v_call: TRBV9; cdr3_aa: CASSATGGNTEAFF; cdr3_nt: TGTGCCAGCAGCGCCACAGGGGGGAACACTGAAGCTTTCTTT
j_call: TRBJ1-1; clone_size: once; cdr3_length: 14; d_call: .; v_call: TRBV11-3; cdr3_aa: CASSLESGDTEAFF; cdr3_nt: TGTGCCAGCAGCTTAGAATCGGGGGACACTGAAGCTTTCTTT
j_call: TRBJ2-1; clone_size: .; cdr3_length: 15; d_call: TRBD2; v_call: TRBV9; cdr3_aa: CASSKGLAGAVEQFF; cdr3_nt: TGTGCCAGCAGCAAAGGACTAGCGGGAGCGGTTGAGCAGTTCTTC
j_call: TRBJ2-1; clone_size: .; cdr3_length: 12; d_call: .; v_call: TRBV29-1; cdr3_aa: CSVDGSGNEQFF; cdr3_nt: TGCAGCGTTGACGGTAGCGGCAATGAGCAGTTCTTC
j_call: TRBJ1-6; clone_size: .; cdr3_length: 13; d_call: .; v_call: TRBV7-2; cdr3_aa: CASSALGNSPLHF; cdr3_nt: TGTGCCAGCAGCGCACTTGGTAATTCACCCCTCCACTTT
j_call: TRBJ1-5; clone_size: .; cdr3_length: 14; d_call: .; v_call: TRBV6-6; cdr3_aa: CASSYWGGNQPQHF; cdr3_nt: TGTGCCAGCAGTTACTGGGGGGGGAATCAGCCCCAGCATTTT
j_call: TRBJ2-2; clone_size: .; cdr3_length: 15; d_call: .; v_call: TRBV10-3; cdr3_aa: CAISEYRYNTGELFF; cdr3_nt: TGTGCCATCAGTGAGTACAGGTATAACACCGGGGAGCTGTTTTTT
j_call: TRBJ2-1; clone_size: .; cdr3_length: 15; d_call: TRBD2; v_call: TRBV9; cdr3_aa: CASSVGPGTRNEQFF; cdr3_nt: TGTGCCAGCAGCGTAGGGCCCGGGACTAGGAATGAGCAGTTCTTC
j_call: TRBJ1-5; clone_size: once; cdr3_length: 13; d_call: .; v_call: TRBV7-2; cdr3_aa: CASSSRSWQPQHF; cdr3_nt: TGTGCCAGCAGCTCGAGATCGTGGCAGCCCCAGCATTTT
j_call: TRBJ1-5; clone_size: .; cdr3_length: 14; d_call: TRBD1; v_call: TRBV18; cdr3_aa: CASSPTEGAKPQHF; cdr3_nt: TGTGCCAGCTCACCGACGGAGGGGGCGAAGCCCCAGCATTTT
j_call: TRBJ1-6; clone_size: .; cdr3_length: 15; d_call: .; v_call: TRBV30; cdr3_aa: CAWSVGNPYNSPLHF; cdr3_nt: TGTGCCTGGAGTGTGGGCAACCCCTATAATTCACCCCTCCACTTT
j_call: TRBJ1-2; clone_size: .; cdr3_length: 11; d_call: .; v_call: TRBV10-3; cdr3_aa: CAISESQGYTF; cdr3_nt: TGTGCCATCAGTGAGTCCCAGGGCTACACCTTC
j_call: TRBJ1-1; clone_size: .; cdr3_length: 14; d_call: TRBD1; v_call: TRBV6-5; cdr3_aa: CASSYSTGDTEAFF; cdr3_nt: TGTGCCAGCAGTTACTCCACAGGGGACACTGAAGCTTTCTTT
j_call: TRBJ2-2; clone_size: once; cdr3_length: 16; d_call: TRBD2; v_call: TRBV9; cdr3_aa: CASSAEGTTNTGELFF; cdr3_nt: TGTGCCAGCAGCGCCGAGGGGACTACCAACACCGGGGAGCTGTTTTTT
j_call: TRBJ1-2; clone_size: once; cdr3_length: 14; d_call: TRBD1; v_call: TRBV28; cdr3_aa: CASCRTGGSYGYTF; cdr3_nt: TGTGCCAGCTGTAGGACAGGGGGGTCCTATGGCTACACCTTC
j_call: TRBJ1-2; clone_size: .; cdr3_length: 17; d_call: TRBD1; v_call: TRBV28; cdr3_aa: CASSAMRQGFRSDGYTF; cdr3_nt: TGTGCCAGCAGTGCGATGAGACAGGGGTTTAGAAGTGATGGCTACACCTTC
j_call: TRBJ1-1; clone_size: .; cdr3_length: 12; d_call: .; v_call: TRBV6-1; cdr3_aa: CASISFGGEAFF; cdr3_nt: TGTGCCAGCATCTCCTTCGGGGGGGAAGCTTTCTTT
j_call: TRBJ1-6; clone_size: .; cdr3_length: 15; d_call: TRBD1; v_call: TRBV30; cdr3_aa: CAWRTGSSYNSPLHF; cdr3_nt: TGTGCCTGGAGGACAGGGAGCTCCTATAATTCACCCCTCCACTTT
j_call: TRBJ1-4; clone_size: .; cdr3_length: 17; d_call: .; v_call: TRBV12-5; cdr3_aa: CASGLVTSRPTNEKLFF; cdr3_nt: TGTGCTAGTGGTTTGGTAACGAGTCGTCCAACTAATGAAAAACTGTTTTTT